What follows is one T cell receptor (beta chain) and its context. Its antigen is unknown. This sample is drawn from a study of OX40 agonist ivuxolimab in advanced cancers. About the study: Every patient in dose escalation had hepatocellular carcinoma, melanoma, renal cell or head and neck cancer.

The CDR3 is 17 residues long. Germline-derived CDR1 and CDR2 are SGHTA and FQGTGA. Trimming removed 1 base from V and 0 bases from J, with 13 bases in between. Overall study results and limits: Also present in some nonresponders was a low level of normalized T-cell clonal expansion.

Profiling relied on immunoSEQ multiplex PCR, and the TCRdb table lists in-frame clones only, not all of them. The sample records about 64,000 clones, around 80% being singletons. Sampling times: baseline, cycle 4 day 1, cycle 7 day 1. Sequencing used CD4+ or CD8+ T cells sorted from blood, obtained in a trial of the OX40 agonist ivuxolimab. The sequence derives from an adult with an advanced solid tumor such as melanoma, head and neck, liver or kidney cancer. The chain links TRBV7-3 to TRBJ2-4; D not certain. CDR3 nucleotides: TGTGCCAGCAGCTTAAAGTTGAGGCACACAGCCAAAAACATTCAGTACTTC. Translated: CASSLKLRHTAKNIQYF.